Sequencing of this TCR beta chain was carried out in a study of cytomegalovirus exposure and HLA in healthy donors. Overall study context: There were approximately 80 million unique TCRs (from HLA-typed donors) in an early data release.

The primer mix had 60 Vbeta and 13 Jbeta primers. Method: immunoSEQ multiplex PCR; TCRdb's copy keeps in-frame clones and lacks some. In the table there are 170,000 or so clones, around 84% of which are singletons. CDR3 size: 13 residues. Germline V CDR1 and CDR2: GTSNPN, SVGIG (reference sequence). V was clipped by 3 bases and J by 6 bases, with 15 bases between them. As for this clone: Its antigen is currently unknown.

General study results and limits: Reportedly, fewer N-insertions than the approximately 690-donor mean appeared in an Asian-associated ancestry cluster in a later analysis.

This sequence originates from a man aged 18-30 years in good health and CMV-seronegative. V usage is TRBV30 and J usage is TRBJ2-7; possible D gene TRBD1, 5 bases. Sequenced: PBMCs. CDR3 in DNA: TGTGCCTGGAGCCTCAAAGGGGTCCCCGAGCAGTACTTC. Translation gives CAWSLKGVPEQYF.